This T cell receptor (beta chain) was observed in a study of T cell responses to AZD1222 COVID-19 vaccine (dated by TCRdb to the early 2020s). About the investigation overall: A total of approximately 230 trial participants underwent TCR sequencing, of whom some 210 received two doses of AZD1222 and roughly 25 received two doses of the MenACWY control vaccine. Trial participants were enrolled into age subgroups of 18-55, 56-69 and 70-plus years, which contained around 150, 29 and 61 TCR-sequenced participants, respectively.

The CDR3 regions of human TCRbeta chains were analyzed by immunosequencing. As for how the authors treated the data: Repertoire TCRs were checked for matches against a reference library of SARS-CoV-2-specific TCRs that had been generated using the MIRA antigen-specificity platform. Breadth was defined as the fraction of unique TCRs that were SARS-CoV-2-associated, and depth was defined as the fraction of total T cells that were SARS-CoV-2-associated. Using the MIRA data, every spike-specific TCR was mapped to the spike region that the TCR reacted to and assigned to either a CD4 or a CD8 class. Log10-transformed breadth and depth values were compared by one-way ANOVA with Sidak's multiple comparisons tests. The table comes from immuneACCESS by way of TCRdb, which keeps in-frame sequences with V and J called. Part of the clones is missing from these tables; in studies checked, under half for an unresolved V gene and the rest for unknown reasons. V and J calls and clone size are given by that table; D and trimming were obtained from the DNA. The sample records 210,000 or so clones, about 95% of which are singletons. The ten largest clonotypes hold around 1.7% of the sample.

Beyond this particular receptor, the publication reports: Vaccine-associated CD4 TCRs spanned the whole spike protein, with dominant responses in regions 160-218 and 743-854. In the small 56-69-year group, the increase in depth fell short of significance, most likely because of low power. Nearly half of unique spike-specific TCRs reportedly recognized epitopes outside regions mutated in the B.1.351 and B.1.1.7 variants. No day 14 peak-response samples were available, so repertoires were characterized only after the peak T cell response. Most participants were white British and females outnumbered males, and the authors suggested that clonal diversity may have been underestimated. Only a handful of AZD1222 recipients were SARS-CoV-2 seropositive at baseline, limiting conclusions about previously exposed vaccinees. After two AZD1222 doses, both the breadth and the depth of spike-specific TCRs were significantly higher than at day 0 and than in MenACWY recipients.

Taken with the paper, the label for time point translates to: about 28 days (+/-7) after the second vaccine dose. The treatment or condition label corresponds to: meningococcal conjugate vaccine given as trial control. Samples from vaccinated people were obtained from the UK trials COV001 and COV002, which included a single-blind randomized controlled phase 2/3 trial of AZD1222 (ChAdOx1 nCoV-19) in healthy adults. Trial participant PBMC samples were collected at day 0 and day 28 after the second dose for TCRbeta chain sequencing. Points on this clone: It has no known antigen specificity. Base qualities are not at hand, and no much larger clone is one base apart.

The sequenced sample was peripheral blood, obtained 28 days after the second dose of the MenACWY control vaccine. This clonotype was obtained from an adult who received the MenACWY meningococcal vaccine as a control.

DNA sequence: TGTGCCTCCTCGACAGTAGCCTACGAGCAGTACTTC. This sequence encodes CASSTVAYEQYF. Recombination joined TRBV30 with TRBJ2-7; D gene: possibly TRBD1, on 5 matching bases. CDR1 and CDR2 are read off the germline V gene (reference sequence) as GTSNPN and SVGIG. There are 12 amino acids in the CDR3, from cysteine to phenylalanine inclusive. Only CDR3 DNA is held: 36 bases, read in frame from base 1. Deletion took 7 bases off V and 2 bases off J, with a span of 12 bases between the germline ends.